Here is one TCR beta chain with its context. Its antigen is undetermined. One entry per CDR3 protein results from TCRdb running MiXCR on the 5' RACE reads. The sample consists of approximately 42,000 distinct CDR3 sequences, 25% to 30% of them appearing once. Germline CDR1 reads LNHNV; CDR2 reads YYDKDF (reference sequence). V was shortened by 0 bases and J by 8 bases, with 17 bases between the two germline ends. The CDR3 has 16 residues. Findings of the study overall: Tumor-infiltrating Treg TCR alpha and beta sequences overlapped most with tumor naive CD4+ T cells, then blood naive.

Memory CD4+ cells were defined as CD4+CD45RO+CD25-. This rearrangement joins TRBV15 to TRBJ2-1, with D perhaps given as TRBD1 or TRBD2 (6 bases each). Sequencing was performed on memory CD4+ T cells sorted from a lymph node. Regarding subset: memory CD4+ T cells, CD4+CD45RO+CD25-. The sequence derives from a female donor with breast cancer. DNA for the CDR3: TGTGCCACCAGCAGAGATTTGTACGGGGGCCTGGATGAGCAGTTCTTC. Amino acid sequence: CATSRDLYGGLDEQFF. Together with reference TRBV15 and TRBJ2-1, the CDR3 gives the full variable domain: DAMVIQNPRYQVTQFGKPVTLSCSQTLNHNVMYWYQQKSSQAPKLLFHYYDKDFNNEADTPDNFQSRRPNTSFCFLDIRSPGLGDTAMYLCATSRDLYGGLDEQFFGPGTRLTVL.